A selection of T cell receptor beta chains follows, all from one sample in a study of T cell repertoires in cytomegalovirus infection. TCRdb independently ran MiXCR on the reads; one entry per CDR3 protein. Of just under 550,000 distinct CDR3 sequences listed, more than 25% are singletons. The sequenced sample was PBMCs. The receptor source for this set is a human donor in good health (CMV status not recorded). Some clones in this sample may be carry-over from other donors' samples. Both conserved end residues are part of each CDR3. D genes are given only for firm matches. Clone size is shown for a subset of rows, as once, few, many or a class of expanded clone.

clone size	V gene	CDR3 length	D gene	J gene	CDR3 DNA	CDR3 protein
few	TRBV20-1	14	.	TRBJ2-5	TGCAGTGCTAGAGCCGGGGCAGCTCAAGAGACCCAGTACTTC	CSARAGAAQETQYF
few	TRBV7-9	15	TRBD1	TRBJ1-4	TGTGCCAGCAGCCTACAGGGGGCAACTAATGAAAAACTGTTTTTT	CASSLQGATNEKLFF
.	TRBV10-3	18	TRBD2	TRBJ2-3	TGTGCCATCAGTGAAATACTAGCGGGAGACCCAAGCACAGATACGCAGTATTTT	CAISEILAGDPSTDTQYF
few	TRBV7-9	13	.	TRBJ1-2	TGTGCCAGCAGCTTAGGTGCGGGAGATGGCTACACCTTC	CASSLGAGDGYTF
few	TRBV6-2/TRBV6-3	16	.	TRBJ2-1	TGTGCCAGCCGTCCCCCCCGGGAGATACCCTACAATGAGCAGTTCTTC	CASRPPREIPYNEQFF
few	TRBV5-6	17	TRBD2	TRBJ2-1	TGTGCCAGCAGCACCGGACTAGCGGGAGGGCCTTATCAAGAGCAGTTCTTC	CASSTGLAGGPYQEQFF
.	TRBV28	14	.	TRBJ2-1	TGTGCCAGCAGTTTATCCCCCCGACGCAATGAGCAGTTCTTC	CASSLSPRRNEQFF
many	TRBV7-2	14	.	TRBJ2-5	TGTGCCAGCAGCTTTCGGCGCGGCCAAGAGACCCAGTACTTC	CASSFRRGQETQYF
.	TRBV6-6	14	TRBD1	TRBJ1-2	TGTGCCAGCAGTTTCCAGGGACAGATCTATGGCTACACCTTC	CASSFQGQIYGYTF
many	TRBV7-6	13	.	TRBJ2-1	TGTGCCAGCAGCTTGGCGGGGTGGGATGAGCAGTTCTTC	CASSLAGWDEQFF
few	TRBV29-1	13	.	TRBJ1-2	TGCAGCACCTCCGCGGGCACCGATTATGGCTACACCTTC	CSTSAGTDYGYTF
.	TRBV6-2/TRBV6-3	14	.	TRBJ1-5	TGTGCCAGCAGTTACTTGGACTACAATCAGCCCCAGCATTTT	CASSYLDYNQPQHF
many	TRBV7-2	12	.	TRBJ1-6	TGTGCCACACAGAACAGCTATTCACCCCTCCACTTT	CATQNSYSPLHF
many	TRBV7-2	15	.	TRBJ2-5	TGTGCCAGCAGCTTAGTTGGGCTGTTCCAAGAGACCCAGTACTTC	CASSLVGLFQETQYF
many	TRBV7-2	14	.	TRBJ1-4	TGTGCCAGCAGCCTATTCGCCAGGGACGAAAAACTGTTTTTT	CASSLFARDEKLFF
.	TRBV7-2	17	TRBD2	TRBJ2-1	TGTGCCAGCAGCTCGCGTAGGGGGACTTCGGGGGGGAATGAGCAGTTCTTC	CASSSRRGTSGGNEQFF
.	TRBV7-2	16	TRBD2	TRBJ2-3	TGTGCCAGCAGCTTAAACCTAGCGGACCCCACAGATACGCAGTATTTT	CASSLNLADPTDTQYF
.	TRBV19	12	.	TRBJ2-3	TGTGCCAGCCAAGGGGGGACCCCGCCGCAGTATTTT	CASQGGTPPQYF
once	TRBV4-1	13	.	TRBJ2-2	TGCGCCAGCAGCGGGACGTGGACCGGGGAGCTGTTTTTT	CASSGTWTGELFF
few	TRBV12-3/TRBV12-4	12	.	TRBJ1-2	TGTGCCAGCATAGGGAAGGACTATGGCTACACCTTC	CASIGKDYGYTF
few	TRBV7-2	15	TRBD1	TRBJ1-2	TGTGCCAGCAGTTACGGCGGACAGGGACTTTATGGCTACACCTTC	CASSYGGQGLYGYTF
few	TRBV7-2	16	.	TRBJ1-2	TGTGCCAGCAGCTTAGCTGAGTCAGCAGTTAACTATGGCTACACCTTC	CASSLAESAVNYGYTF
.	TRBV6-2/TRBV6-3	16	TRBD2	TRBJ2-7	TGTGCCAGCTCCCACCGACTAGCGGGAGCTCCCTACGAGCAGTACTTC	CASSHRLAGAPYEQYF
.	TRBV7-2	14	TRBD1	TRBJ2-1	TGTGCCAGCAGCATCTGGACAGGGGGATATGAGCAGTTCTTC	CASSIWTGGYEQFF
few	TRBV6-2/TRBV6-3	15	.	TRBJ2-1	TGTGCCAGCCGAGGATGGAGGGAAATTCGCAATGAGCAGTTCTTC	CASRGWREIRNEQFF
.	TRBV7-8	15	.	TRBJ2-2	TGTGCCAGCAGCTCCAGGGGAGACCACACCGGGGAGCTGTTTTTT	CASSSRGDHTGELFF
few	TRBV28	12	.	TRBJ1-6	TGTGCCAGCAGTTCGGGGGGCTCCCTCCTTGACTTT	CASSSGGSLLDF
few	TRBV6-2/TRBV6-3	15	.	TRBJ2-5	TGTGCCAGCAGTCCTTTCGGGAATGACGCCGGGACCCAGTACTTC	CASSPFGNDAGTQYF
many	TRBV2	14	TRBD2	TRBJ2-3	TGTGCCAGCAGCCGGGACTACTACACAGATACGCAGTATTTT	CASSRDYYTDTQYF
.	TRBV12-3/TRBV12-4	15	.	TRBJ1-5	TGTGCCAGCAGTTTTCATAGCTCGGAAGGTCAGCCCCAGCATTTT	CASSFHSSEGQPQHF
.	TRBV12-3/TRBV12-4	13	.	TRBJ2-1	TGTGCCAGCAGTTTCCCGAGGGGGGATGAGCAGTTCTTC	CASSFPRGDEQFF
.	TRBV7-2	16	TRBD2	TRBJ2-7	TGTGCCAGCAGCTCCTGGACTAGCGGGAGGGCCGGTGAGCAGTACTTC	CASSSWTSGRAGEQYF
.	TRBV24-1	14	.	TRBJ2-5	TGTGCCACCAGTGATTCGCAGCCCCAAGAGACCCAGTACTTC	CATSDSQPQETQYF
.	TRBV5-4	13	.	TRBJ2-3	TGTGCCAGCAGCCCGATCGGGCAAGATACGCAGTATTTT	CASSPIGQDTQYF
many	TRBV7-2	13	.	TRBJ2-2	TGTGCCAGCAGCTTAGACAACACCGGGGAGCTGTTTTTT	CASSLDNTGELFF
few	TRBV12-3/TRBV12-4	14	.	TRBJ1-1	TGTGCCAGCAGCCCGGGGACAACGCGCACTGAAGCTTTCTTT	CASSPGTTRTEAFF
many	TRBV6-6	11	.	TRBJ2-1	TGTGCCAGCACCGATTACAATGAGCAGTTCTTC	CASTDYNEQFF